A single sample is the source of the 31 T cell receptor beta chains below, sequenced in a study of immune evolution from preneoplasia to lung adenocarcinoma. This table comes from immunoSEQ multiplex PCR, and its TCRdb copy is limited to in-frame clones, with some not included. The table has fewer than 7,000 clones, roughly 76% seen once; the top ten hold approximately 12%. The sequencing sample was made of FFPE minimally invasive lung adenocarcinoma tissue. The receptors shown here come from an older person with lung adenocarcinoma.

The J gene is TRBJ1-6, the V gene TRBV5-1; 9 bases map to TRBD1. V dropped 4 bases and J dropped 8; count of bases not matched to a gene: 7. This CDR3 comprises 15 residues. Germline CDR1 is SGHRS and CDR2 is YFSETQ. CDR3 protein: CASSPKDRGYSPLHF. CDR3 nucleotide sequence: TGCGCCAGCAGCCCCAAGGACAGGGGATATTCACCCCTCCACTTT.

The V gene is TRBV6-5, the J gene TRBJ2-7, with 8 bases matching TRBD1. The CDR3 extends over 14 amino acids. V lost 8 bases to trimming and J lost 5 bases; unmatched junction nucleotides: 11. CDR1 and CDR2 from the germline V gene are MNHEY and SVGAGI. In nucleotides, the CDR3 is TGTGCCAGCCGACAGGGCAGGGGGCTCAACGAGCAGTACTTC. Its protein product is CASRQGRGLNEQYF.

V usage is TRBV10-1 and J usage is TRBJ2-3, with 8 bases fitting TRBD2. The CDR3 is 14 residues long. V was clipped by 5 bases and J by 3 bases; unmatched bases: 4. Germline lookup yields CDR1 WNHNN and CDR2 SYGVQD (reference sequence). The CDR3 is CASSKREYTDTQYF. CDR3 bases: TGCGCCAGCAGTAAGCGGGAGTATACAGATACGCAGTATTTT.

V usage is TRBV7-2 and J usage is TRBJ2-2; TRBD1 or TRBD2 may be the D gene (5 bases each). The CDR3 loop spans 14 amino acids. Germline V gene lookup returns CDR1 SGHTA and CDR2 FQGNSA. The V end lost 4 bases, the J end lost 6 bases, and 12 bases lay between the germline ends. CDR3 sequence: CASSSGLGAGELFF. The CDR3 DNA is TGTGCCAGCAGCTCGGGGCTGGGGGCCGGGGAGCTGTTTTTT.

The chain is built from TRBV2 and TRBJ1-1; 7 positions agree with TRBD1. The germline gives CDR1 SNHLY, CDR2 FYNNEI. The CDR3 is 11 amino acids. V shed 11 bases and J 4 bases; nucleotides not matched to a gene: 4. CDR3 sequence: CAGQEATEAFF. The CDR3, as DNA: TGTGCCGGACAGGAGGCCACTGAAGCTTTCTTT.

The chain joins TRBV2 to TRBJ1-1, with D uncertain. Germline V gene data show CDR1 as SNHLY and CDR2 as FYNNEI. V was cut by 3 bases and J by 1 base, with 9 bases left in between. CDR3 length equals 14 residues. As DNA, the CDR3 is TGTGCCAGCAGTGAGGCAACACGGAACACTGAAGCTTTCTTT. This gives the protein CASSEATRNTEAFF.

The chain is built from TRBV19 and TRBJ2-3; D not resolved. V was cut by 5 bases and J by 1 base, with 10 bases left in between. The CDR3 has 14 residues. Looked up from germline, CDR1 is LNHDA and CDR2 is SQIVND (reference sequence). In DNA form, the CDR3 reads TGTGCCAGTAGTCCGGGTTTGGGCACAGATACGCAGTATTTT. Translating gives CASSPGLGTDTQYF.

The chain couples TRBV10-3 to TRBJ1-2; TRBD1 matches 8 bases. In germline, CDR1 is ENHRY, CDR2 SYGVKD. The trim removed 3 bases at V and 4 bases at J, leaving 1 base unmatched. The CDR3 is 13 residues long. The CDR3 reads CAISEGTGYGYTF. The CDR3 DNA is TGTGCCATCAGTGAAGGGACAGGCTATGGCTACACCTTC.

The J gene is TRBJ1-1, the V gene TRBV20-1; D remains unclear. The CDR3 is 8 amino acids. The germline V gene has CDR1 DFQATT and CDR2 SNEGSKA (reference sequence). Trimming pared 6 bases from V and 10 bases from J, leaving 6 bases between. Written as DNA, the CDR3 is TGCAGTGCCGACGGAGCTTTCTTT. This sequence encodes CSADGAFF.

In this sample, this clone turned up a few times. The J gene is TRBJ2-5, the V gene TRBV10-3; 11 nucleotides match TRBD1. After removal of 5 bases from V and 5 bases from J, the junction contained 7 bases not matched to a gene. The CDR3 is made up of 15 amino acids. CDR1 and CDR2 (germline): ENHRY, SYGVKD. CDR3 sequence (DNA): TGTGCCATCAGTCGGGACAGGGGGTTGTTGGAGACCCAGTACTTC. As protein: CAISRDRGLLETQYF.

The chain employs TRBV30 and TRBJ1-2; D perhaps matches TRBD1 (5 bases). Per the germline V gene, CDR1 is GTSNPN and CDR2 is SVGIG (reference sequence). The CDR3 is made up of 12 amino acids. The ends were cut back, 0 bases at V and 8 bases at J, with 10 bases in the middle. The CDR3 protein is CAWSVGGSGYTF. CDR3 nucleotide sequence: TGTGCCTGGAGTGTGGGGGGAAGCGGCTACACCTTC.

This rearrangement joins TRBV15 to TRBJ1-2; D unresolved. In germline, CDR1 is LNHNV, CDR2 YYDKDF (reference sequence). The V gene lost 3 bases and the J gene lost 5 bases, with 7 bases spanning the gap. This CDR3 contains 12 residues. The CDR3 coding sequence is TGTGCCACCAGCAGTGCTCAGTATGGCTACACCTTC. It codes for CATSSAQYGYTF.

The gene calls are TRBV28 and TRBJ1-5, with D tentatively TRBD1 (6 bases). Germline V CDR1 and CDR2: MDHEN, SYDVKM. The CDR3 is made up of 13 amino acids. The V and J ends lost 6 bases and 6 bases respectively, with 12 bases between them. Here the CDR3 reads CASSLDSRQPQHF. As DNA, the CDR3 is TGTGCCAGCAGCCTGGACAGTCGTCAGCCCCAGCATTTT.

CDR3 nucleotide sequence: TGTGCCAGCAGTGAAAGGGATCCCCGTGGAGCTGAAGCTTTCTTT. Amino acids: CASSERDPRGAEAFF. The chain recombines TRBV6-1 with TRBJ1-1; D is uncertain. V gave up 2 bases and J gave up 6 bases, with 16 bases separating them. From germline, CDR1 is MNHNS and CDR2 SASEGT. The CDR3 is 15 residues long.

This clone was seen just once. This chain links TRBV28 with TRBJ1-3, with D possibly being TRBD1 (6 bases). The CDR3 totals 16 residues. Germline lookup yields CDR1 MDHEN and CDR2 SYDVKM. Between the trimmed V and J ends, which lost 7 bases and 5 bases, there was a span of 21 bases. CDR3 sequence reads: CASTATGNSRRNTIYF. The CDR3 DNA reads TGTGCCAGCACCGCCACAGGGAACAGTCGAAGAAACACCATATATTTT.

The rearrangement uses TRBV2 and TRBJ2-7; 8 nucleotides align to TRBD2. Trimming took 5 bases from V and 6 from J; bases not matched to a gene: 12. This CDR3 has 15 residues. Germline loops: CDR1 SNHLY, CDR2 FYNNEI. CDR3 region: CASSSGGAFLLEQYF. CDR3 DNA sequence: TGTGCCAGCAGTTCCGGGGGGGCCTTTTTACTCGAGCAGTACTTC.

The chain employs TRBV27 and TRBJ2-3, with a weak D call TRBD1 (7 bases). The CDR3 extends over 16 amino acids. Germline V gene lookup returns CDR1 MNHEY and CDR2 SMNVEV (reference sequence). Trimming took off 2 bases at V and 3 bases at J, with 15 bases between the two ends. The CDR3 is CASSLGAGGKTDTQYF. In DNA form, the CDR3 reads TGTGCCAGCAGTTTAGGGGCAGGGGGGAAGACAGATACGCAGTATTTT.

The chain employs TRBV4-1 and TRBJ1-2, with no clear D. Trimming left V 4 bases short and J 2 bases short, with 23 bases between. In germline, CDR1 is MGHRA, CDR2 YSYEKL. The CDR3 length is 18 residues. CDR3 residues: CASSPRALGAPPNYGYTF. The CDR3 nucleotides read TGCGCCAGCAGCCCACGCGCTTTAGGTGCGCCGCCCAACTATGGCTACACCTTC.

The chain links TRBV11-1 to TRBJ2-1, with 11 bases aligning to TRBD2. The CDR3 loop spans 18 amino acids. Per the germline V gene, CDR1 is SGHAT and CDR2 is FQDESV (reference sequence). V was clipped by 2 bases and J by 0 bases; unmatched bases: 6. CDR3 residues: CASSLRALAGGSYNEQFF. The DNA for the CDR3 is TGTGCCAGCAGCTTAAGGGCCCTAGCGGGAGGCTCCTACAATGAGCAGTTCTTC. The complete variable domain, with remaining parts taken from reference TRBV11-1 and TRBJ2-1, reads EAEVAQSPRYKITEKSQAVAFWCDPISGHATLYWYRQILGQGPELLVQFQDESVVDDSQLPKDRFSAERLKGVDSTLKIQPAELGDSAMYLCASSLRALAGGSYNEQFFGPGTRLTVL.

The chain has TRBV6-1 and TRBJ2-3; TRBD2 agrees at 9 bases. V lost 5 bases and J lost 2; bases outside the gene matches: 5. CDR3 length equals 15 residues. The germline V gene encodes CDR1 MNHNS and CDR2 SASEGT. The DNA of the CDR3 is TGTGCCAGCAGTCGGGCTAGCGGGACCACAGATACGCAGTATTTT. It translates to CASSRASGTTDTQYF.

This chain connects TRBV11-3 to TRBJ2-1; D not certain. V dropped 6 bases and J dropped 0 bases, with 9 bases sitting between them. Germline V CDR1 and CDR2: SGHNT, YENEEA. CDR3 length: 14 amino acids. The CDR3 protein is CASRRLSSYNEQFF. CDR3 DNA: TGTGCCAGCAGGCGACTGAGCTCCTACAATGAGCAGTTCTTC.

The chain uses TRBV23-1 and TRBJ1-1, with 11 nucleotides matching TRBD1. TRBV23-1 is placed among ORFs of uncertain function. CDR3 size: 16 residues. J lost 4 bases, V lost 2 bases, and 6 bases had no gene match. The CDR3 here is CASSQTGTGGCTEAFF. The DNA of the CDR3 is TGCGCCAGCAGTCAAACCGGGACAGGGGGTTGCACTGAAGCTTTCTTT.

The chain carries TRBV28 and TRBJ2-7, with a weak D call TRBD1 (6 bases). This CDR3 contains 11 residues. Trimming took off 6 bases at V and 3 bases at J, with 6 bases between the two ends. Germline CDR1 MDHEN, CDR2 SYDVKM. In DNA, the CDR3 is TGTGCCAGCAGGACAGGCTACGAGCAGTACTTC. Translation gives CASRTGYEQYF.

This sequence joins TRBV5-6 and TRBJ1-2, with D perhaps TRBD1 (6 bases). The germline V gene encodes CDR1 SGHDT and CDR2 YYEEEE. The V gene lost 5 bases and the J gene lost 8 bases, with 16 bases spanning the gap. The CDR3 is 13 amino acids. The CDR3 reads CASSNDYRAGYTF. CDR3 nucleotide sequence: TGTGCCAGCAGTAATGACTACAGGGCCGGCTACACCTTC.

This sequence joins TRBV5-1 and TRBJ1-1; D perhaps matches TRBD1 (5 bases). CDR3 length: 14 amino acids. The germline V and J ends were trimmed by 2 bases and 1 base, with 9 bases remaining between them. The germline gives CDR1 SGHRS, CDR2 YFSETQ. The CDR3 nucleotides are TGCGCCAGCAGCTTCGGGGGGACGAACACTGAAGCTTTCTTT. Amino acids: CASSFGGTNTEAFF.

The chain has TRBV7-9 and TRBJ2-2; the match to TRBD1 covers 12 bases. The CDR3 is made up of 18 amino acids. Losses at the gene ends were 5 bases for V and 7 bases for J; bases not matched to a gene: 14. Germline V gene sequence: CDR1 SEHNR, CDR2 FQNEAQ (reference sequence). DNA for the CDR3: TGTGCCAGCAGCCCCTCAGGGGGGACAGGGGGCTACGGCGGGGAGCTGTTTTTT. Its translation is CASSPSGGTGGYGGELFF.

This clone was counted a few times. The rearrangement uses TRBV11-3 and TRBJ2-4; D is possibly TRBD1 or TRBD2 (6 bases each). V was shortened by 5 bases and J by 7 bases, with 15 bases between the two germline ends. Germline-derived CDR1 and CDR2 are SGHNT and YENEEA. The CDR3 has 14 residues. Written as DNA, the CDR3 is TGTGCCAGCAGCATGGGGACTCAGGGGAACATTCAGTACTTC. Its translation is CASSMGTQGNIQYF.

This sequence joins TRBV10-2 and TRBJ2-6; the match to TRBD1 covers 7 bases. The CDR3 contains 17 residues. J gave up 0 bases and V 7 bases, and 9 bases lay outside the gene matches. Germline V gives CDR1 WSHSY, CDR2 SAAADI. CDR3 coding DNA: TGCGCCAGCACAGGGGACAGAGAAAACTCTGGGGCCAACGTCCTGACTTTC. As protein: CASTGDRENSGANVLTF.

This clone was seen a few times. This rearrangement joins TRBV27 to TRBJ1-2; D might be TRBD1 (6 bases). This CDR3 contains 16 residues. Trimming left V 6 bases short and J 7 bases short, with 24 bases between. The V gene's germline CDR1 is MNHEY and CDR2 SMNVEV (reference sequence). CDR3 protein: CASRPQGLGIVGGYTF. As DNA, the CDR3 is TGTGCCAGCAGACCACAGGGACTCGGGATAGTGGGTGGCTACACCTTC.

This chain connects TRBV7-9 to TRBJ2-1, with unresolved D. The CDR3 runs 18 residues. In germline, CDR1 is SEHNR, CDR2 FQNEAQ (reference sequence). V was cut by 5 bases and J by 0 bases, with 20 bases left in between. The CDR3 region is CASSTPRVGISSYNEQFF. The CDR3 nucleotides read TGTGCCAGCAGCACCCCGCGAGTAGGTATCAGCTCCTACAATGAGCAGTTCTTC.

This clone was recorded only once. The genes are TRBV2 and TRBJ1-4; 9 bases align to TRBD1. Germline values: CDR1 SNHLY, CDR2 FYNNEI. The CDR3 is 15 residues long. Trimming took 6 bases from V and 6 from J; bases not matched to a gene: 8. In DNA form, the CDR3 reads TGTGCCAGCAGCGACCGGGGGACAGGGTATGAAAAACTGTTTTTT. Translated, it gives CASSDRGTGYEKLFF. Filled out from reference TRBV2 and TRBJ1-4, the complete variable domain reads EPEVTQTPSHQVTQMGQEVILRCVPISNHLYFYWYRQILGQKVEFLVSFYNNEISEKSEIFDDQFSVERPDGSNFTLKIRSTKLEDSAMYFCASSDRGTGYEKLFFGSGTQLSVL.